Listed here is a single T cell receptor beta chain. Antigen unknown. The data originate from a study of a mutant IDH1 vaccine in newly diagnosed glioma. Background on the study: Vaccination followed radiotherapy alone by 4-6 weeks, or accompanied temozolomide cycles. Patients got radiotherapy, temozolomide, or both beforehand, and most got both.

Repertoires were generated with immunoSEQ multiplex PCR, while TCRdb's copy carries only in-frame clones and drops some. The table lists fewer than 35,000 clones, 65% to 85% of them singletons. The germline V and J ends were trimmed by 6 bases and 3 bases, with 10 bases remaining between them. Germline-derived CDR1 and CDR2 are SEHNR and FQNEAQ (reference sequence). The CDR3 loop spans 13 amino acids. Time point: week 47, end of study. Doses consisted of 300 ug of mutant IDH1 20-mer peptide each, paired with topical imiquimod. The patients received vaccinations eight times, in weeks 1, 3, 5, 7, 11, 15, 19 and 23. Each donor presented with a new WHO grade 3 or 4 astrocytoma that tested IDH1-mutant and showed ATRX loss.

The TCR comes from a man aged 25-45 years with glioma. The source was PBMCs, collected from a glioma patient whose treatment included an IDH1 peptide vaccine. The chain joins TRBV7-9 to TRBJ2-3; D is perhaps TRBD2 (6 bases). CDR3 sequence (DNA): TGTGCCAGCAGACTTCTAGCGACAGATACGCAGTATTTT. This translates into CASRLLATDTQYF.